These 23 T cell receptor beta chains were all obtained from the same sample, sequenced in a study of CD8 T cells in ankylosing spondylitis. Using its own MiXCR run on the 5' RACE reads, TCRdb lists one record per CDR3 protein. This sample has approximately 300,000 distinct CDR3 sequences, with 20% found just once. Sequenced sample: blood, either unsorted or a sorted T cell fraction (not recorded which). Source of these receptors: a male donor with ankylosing spondylitis or in good health (not recorded which).

CDR3 amino acids: CASSSAGGGDIQYF. CDR3 bases: TGTGCCAGCAGCTCAGCGGGGGGAGGTGACATTCAGTACTTC. The genes are TRBV7-3 and TRBJ2-4; TRBD2 agrees at 9 bases. This CDR3 region has 14 residues. In germline, CDR1 is SGHTA, CDR2 FQGTGA. V dropped 4 bases and J dropped 8; count of bases not matched to a gene: 6.

This clonotype has only a few counts. V usage is TRBV20-1 and J usage is TRBJ2-1, with D uncertain. Germline-derived CDR1 and CDR2 are DFQATT and SNEGSKA (reference sequence). With 2 bases removed from V and 4 bases from J, the gap between germline ends came to 9 bases. This CDR3 spans 13 amino acids. This CDR3 reads CSARPSNYNEQFF. The DNA of the CDR3 is TGCAGTGCTAGACCGTCTAATTACAATGAGCAGTTCTTC.

This clonotype showed up many times. The chain recombines TRBV12-3 or TRBV12-4 with TRBJ2-7; D may be TRBD2 (5 bases). Trimming took 4 bases from V and 5 from J, leaving 6 bases between them. This CDR3 is built from 11 residues. CDR3 loop: CASSWGDEQYV. CDR3 in DNA: TGTGCCAGCAGTTGGGGAGACGAGCAGTACGTC.

This clonotype appeared a few times. This chain links TRBV9 with TRBJ2-1; D is undetermined. The CDR3 length is 13 residues. The V gene's germline CDR1 is SGDLS and CDR2 YYNGEE. The ends were cut back, 3 bases at V and 6 bases at J, with 10 bases in the middle. The CDR3: CASSGWSPNEQFF. Here the CDR3 DNA reads TGTGCCAGCAGCGGCTGGTCCCCCAATGAGCAGTTCTTC. Using reference TRBV9 and TRBJ2-1 for the parts outside the CDR3, the full variable domain is DSGVTQTPKHLITATGQRVTLRCSPRSGDLSVYWYQQSLDQGLQFLIQYYNGEERAKGNILERFSAQQFPDLHSELNLSSLELGDSALYFCASSGWSPNEQFFGPGTRLTVL.

Here the CDR3 DNA reads TGCAGTGCTAGAGAGGCAGGGGGACTCGGACTAGACACAGATACGCAGTATTTT. Amino acids: CSAREAGGLGLDTDTQYF. V usage is TRBV20-1 and J usage is TRBJ2-3; either TRBD1 or TRBD2 may fit D (7 bases each). Germline V gene data show CDR1 as DFQATT and CDR2 as SNEGSKA (reference sequence). Trimming shortened V by 0 bases and J by 2 bases, and 21 bases separated the two germline ends. The CDR3 totals 18 residues.

This clonotype was picked up a small number of times. CDR3 coding DNA: TGTGCCAGCAGTTTCCTCGGGGGGCTCGAGCAGTACGTC. Translated: CASSFLGGLEQYV. This chain joins TRBV27 and TRBJ2-7; possibly TRBD2 for D (7 bases). The CDR3 contains 13 residues. Trimming stripped 3 bases from V and 6 bases from J, with 12 bases between. CDR1 and CDR2 from the germline V gene are MNHEY and SMNVEV (reference sequence).

This clonotype was counted only a few times. The chain is built from TRBV28 and TRBJ2-7, with 13 nucleotides matching TRBD2. V was clipped by 2 bases and J by 6 bases; unmatched bases: 4. The CDR3 length is 15 residues. Germline values: CDR1 MDHEN, CDR2 SYDVKM. CDR3 sequence (DNA): TGTGCCAGCAGTTTAAGTGGGACTAGCGGGACCGAGCAGTACGTC. This translates into CASSLSGTSGTEQYV.

V is TRBV11-2 and J is TRBJ2-5; the D is unclear. Trimming left V 1 base short and J 3 bases short, with 6 bases between. CDR1 is SGHAT, CDR2 FQNNGV, per germline. There are 13 residues in the CDR3. CDR3 sequence: CASSLGVEETQYF. The CDR3 DNA follows: TGTGCCAGCAGCTTAGGCGTGGAAGAGACCCAGTACTTC.

This clonotype appeared a few times. The chain uses TRBV12-3 or TRBV12-4 and TRBJ1-5; D is perhaps TRBD1 (5 bases). This CDR3 is built from 16 residues. V lost 4 bases and J lost 2, with 15 bases in between. The CDR3 loop is CASSSPAGQGNQPQHF. The CDR3 DNA reads TGTGCCAGCAGTTCCCCTGCAGGGCAGGGCAATCAGCCCCAGCATTTT.

This clonotype was seen many times. The rearrangement uses TRBV29-1 and TRBJ2-3; unclear D gene. Trimming stripped 1 base from V and 5 bases from J, with 7 bases between. There are 12 residues in the CDR3. CDR1 SQVTM and CDR2 ANQGSEA come from the germline V gene. The CDR3 coding sequence is TGCAGCGTTGAAGCCTGGGAAGATACGCAGTATTTT. Translating gives CSVEAWEDTQYF.

The V and J genes are TRBV28 and TRBJ2-2; TRBD2 is a possible D gene (6 bases). The CDR3 contains 14 residues. The germline V gene has CDR1 MDHEN and CDR2 SYDVKM. V was cut by 3 bases and J by 3 bases, with 8 bases left in between. Here the CDR3 reads CASSLGRHTGELFF. The CDR3 region has the DNA TGTGCCAGCAGTTTGGGGAGGCACACCGGGGAGCTGTTTTTT.

The CDR3 reads CASSFGDRVFGTEAFF. The CDR3 DNA follows: TGCGCCAGCAGCTTTGGGGACAGGGTTTTCGGCACTGAAGCTTTCTTT. The rearrangement uses TRBV5-1 and TRBJ1-1; 9 positions match TRBD1. The germline CDR1 and CDR2 sequences are SGHRS and YFSETQ. The ends lost 2 bases at V and 4 bases at J; junction bases unmatched: 9. This CDR3 comprises 16 residues.

The chain joins TRBV12-3 or TRBV12-4 to TRBJ1-3; TRBD1 aligns across 8 bases. This CDR3 has 16 amino acids. Trimming took 5 bases from V and 0 from J; bases not matched to a gene: 6. The CDR3 here is CASSDRTGPSGNTIYF. The CDR3 coding sequence is TGTGCCAGCAGTGACCGGACAGGGCCCTCTGGAAACACCATATATTTT.

This clonotype showed up just a few times. The rearrangement joins TRBV28 to TRBJ2-3, with D uncertain. The CDR3 consists of 16 residues. V was trimmed by 6 bases and J by 2 bases, leaving 18 bases between them. Germline V gene sequence: CDR1 MDHEN, CDR2 SYDVKM. The CDR3 region is CASRSAFAFDTDTQYF. The DNA for the CDR3 is TGTGCCAGCAGGTCTGCGTTCGCCTTTGACACAGATACGCAGTATTTT.

At least ten counts were recorded for this clonotype. This sequence joins TRBV5-1 and TRBJ1-4; a weak D match, TRBD1 (5 bases). Per the germline V gene, CDR1 is SGHRS and CDR2 is YFSETQ. V lost 2 bases and J lost 8, with 10 bases in between. The CDR3 covers 13 residues. The DNA for the CDR3 is TGCGCCAGCAGCTTAAGGGGTGGAGAAAAACTGTTTTTT. Amino acid sequence: CASSLRGGEKLFF.

The rearrangement links TRBV7-6 to TRBJ2-1; D is unresolved. The V gene lost 5 bases and the J gene lost 6 bases, with 20 bases spanning the gap. CDR1 SGHVS and CDR2 FNYEAQ come from the germline V gene. There are 16 residues in the CDR3. Written as DNA, the CDR3 is TGTGCCAGCAGCCCCCTTGCGGCCGGCTATAGCAATGAGCAGTTCTTC. This translates into CASSPLAAGYSNEQFF.

This chain joins TRBV5-1 and TRBJ1-5; no definite D call. This CDR3 is built from 13 residues. The germline gives CDR1 SGHRS, CDR2 YFSETQ. Trimming stripped 3 bases from V and 5 bases from J, with 9 bases between. CDR3 loop: CASSSDGDQPQHF. CDR3 DNA sequence: TGCGCCAGCAGCTCCGACGGGGATCAGCCCCAGCATTTT.

This clonotype ranks as medium-sized (0.01 to 0.1%). This sequence joins TRBV20-1 and TRBJ2-7; D is possibly TRBD1 (6 bases). Trimming took 2 bases from V and 5 from J, leaving 10 bases between them. The germline CDR1 and CDR2 sequences are DFQATT and SNEGSKA (reference sequence). This CDR3 contains 12 residues. The CDR3 bases are TGCAGTGCTAGACCCAGGGGCCACGAGCAGTACGTC. Its protein product is CSARPRGHEQYV.

This sequence joins TRBV19 and TRBJ2-1; D may match TRBD1 or TRBD2 (5 bases each). CDR3 length equals 15 residues. V lost 7 bases and J lost 6, with 19 bases in between. Germline CDR1 is LNHDA and CDR2 is SQIVND (reference sequence). CDR3 sequence reads: CASKQAGAAVNEQFF. The CDR3 DNA is TGTGCCAGTAAGCAAGCCGGGGCGGCGGTCAATGAGCAGTTCTTC. The variable domain in full, completed from reference TRBV19 and TRBJ2-1, reads DGGITQSPKYLFRKEGQNVTLSCEQNLNHDAMYWYRQDPGQGLRLIYYSQIVNDFQKGDIAEGYSVSREKKESFPLTVTSAQKNPTAFYLCASKQAGAAVNEQFFGPGTRLTVL.

This clonotype was recorded many times. The J gene is TRBJ2-1, the V gene TRBV3-1; D may match TRBD1 or TRBD2 (5 bases each). The CDR3 loop spans 15 amino acids. With 1 base removed from V and 3 bases from J, the gap between germline ends came to 10 bases. The germline V gene encodes CDR1 LGHDT and CDR2 YNNKEL (reference sequence). CDR3 sequence reads: CASSQVRDLYNEQFF. As DNA, the CDR3 is TGTGCCAGCAGCCAAGTTCGGGACCTCTACAATGAGCAGTTCTTC.

The sample holds a few counts of this clonotype. The chain recombines TRBV5-1 with TRBJ2-3; TRBD2 agrees at 13 bases. Trimming cost V 0 bases and J 5 bases; bases outside gene matches: 6. The CDR3 spans 17 residues. Germline V gives CDR1 SGHRS, CDR2 YFSETQ. The CDR3 DNA sequence: TGCGCCAGCAGCTTGGATTACGGGACTAGCGGGGAAGATACGCAGTATTTT. Its translation: CASSLDYGTSGEDTQYF.

The chain recombines TRBV27 with TRBJ2-1; TRBD1 aligns across 10 bases. The germline V gene encodes CDR1 MNHEY and CDR2 SMNVEV (reference sequence). This CDR3 is 15 amino acids long. V was pared by 3 bases and J by 8 bases, with 7 bases of the junction left unmatched. The CDR3 region is CASSLADRGSHEQFF. The CDR3 DNA is TGTGCCAGCAGTTTGGCGGACAGGGGGAGCCATGAGCAGTTCTTC.

A note on this clonotype: One end of the junction fails to match germline, which may point to a read error. The V and J genes are TRBV3-1 and TRBJ1-2; the D is unclear. Germline CDR1 reads LGHDT; CDR2 reads YNNKEL (reference sequence). The CDR3 totals 14 residues. The CDR3 sequence: CTSSQEAGFYGYTF. CDR3 bases: TGTACCAGCAGCCAAGAAGCGGGTTTCTATGGCTACACCTTC.